One T cell receptor (beta chain) is described in this entry. This entry is derived from a study of blood T cell repertoires in COVID-19. At the level of the study: From the United States, Italy and Spain came samples of acute and convalescent COVID-19. T cells, B-cell-depleted T cells, or PBMCs supplied cDNA or gDNA.

Per the authors' pipeline: Reference gene primer amplification gave nucleated cell count estimates. Using immunoSEQ multiplex PCR, the repertoire was profiled, and TCRdb retains in-frame clones only, with some absent. V and J calls and clone size are copied from that table; D and trimming were computed from the DNA. The sample holds approximately 80,000 clones; 60% to 85% are singletons and the top ten take approximately 16%. CDR1 and CDR2 from the germline V gene are SNHLY and FYNNEI. Trimming removed 6 bases from V and 7 bases from J, with 13 bases in between. The CDR3 sequence is 13 residues long.

The sample comprised peripheral blood. The J gene is TRBJ2-1, the V gene TRBV2, with D possibly TRBD1 on 5 matching bases. This TCR was sampled from a human donor in a cohort sampled during active COVID-19. CDR3 in DNA: TGTGCCAGCAGACAGGTGGTTGTGAATGAGCAGTTCTTC. Protein sequence: CASRQVVVNEQFF.